This record looks at one TCR beta chain sequence and its context. What it recognizes is unknown. The V segment lost 6 bases and the J segment 5 bases; nucleotides outside the gene matches: 4. The CDR3 runs 15 residues. Germline CDR1 SNHLY, CDR2 FYNNEI. These data belong to a study of OX40 agonist ivuxolimab in advanced cancers. Study-level background: At 82.7% male, the cohort had a mean age of approximately 60 years, ranging from about 23 to 80. Among those treated, three patients had partial responses, one with hepatocellular carcinoma and two with cutaneous melanoma.

Samples of blood were obtained at baseline, on cycle 4 day 1, and on cycle 7 day 1. Study conclusions and caveats: Averaged across samples, CD8+ T cells carried more expanded clones than CD4+ did.

Clones were sequenced by immunoSEQ multiplex PCR, and TCRdb holds only the in-frame ones, with some missing. The data hold 70,000 to 95,000 clones, with around nine tenths observed a single time. The sample here was CD4+ or CD8+ T cells sorted from blood, taken in a trial of the OX40 agonist ivuxolimab. The V call is TRBV2, the J call TRBJ2-2, with TRBD2 identical over 12 bases. The sequence was obtained from an adult with an advanced solid tumor such as melanoma, head and neck, liver or kidney cancer. The CDR3 loop reads CASRLAGGLTGELFF. CDR3 nucleotides: TGTGCCAGCAGGCTAGCGGGAGGGCTTACCGGGGAGCTGTTTTTT.